Described below is a single T cell receptor (beta chain) sequence and its context. Time point in this sample: baseline, week 1 (first vaccination visit). Treatment here: pre-vaccination baseline after standard-of-care therapy. The sample is drawn from a study of a mutant IDH1 vaccine in newly diagnosed glioma. Only in-frame clones appear in the TCRdb table, and some are missing; sequencing was by immunoSEQ multiplex PCR. The sample shows some 100,000 clones, 83% of them seen only once. The V gene lost 6 bases and the J gene lost 2 bases, with 14 bases spanning the gap. This CDR3 has 15 amino acids. The germline gives CDR1 SGHDN, CDR2 FVKESK.

This sequence was found in a woman between 45 and 65 years old with glioma. Source: PBMCs, taken from a glioma patient treated with radiotherapy, temozolomide or both. This rearrangement joins TRBV14 to TRBJ2-1; TRBD1 or TRBD2 may be the D gene (5 bases each). The CDR3 coding sequence is TGTGCCAGCAGTCGGGACCCGGCTCCCTACAATGAGCAGTTCTTC. Its protein is CASSRDPAPYNEQFF.